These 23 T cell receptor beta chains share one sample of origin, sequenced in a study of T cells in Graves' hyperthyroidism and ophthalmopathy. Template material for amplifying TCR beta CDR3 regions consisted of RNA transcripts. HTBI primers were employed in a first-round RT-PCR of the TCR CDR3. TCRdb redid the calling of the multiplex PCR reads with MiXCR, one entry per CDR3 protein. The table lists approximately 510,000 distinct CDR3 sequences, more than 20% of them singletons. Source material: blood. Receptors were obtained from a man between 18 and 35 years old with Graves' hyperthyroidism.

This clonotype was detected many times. CDR3 sequence: CASSAQGGNQPQHF. DNA of the CDR3: TGTGCCAGCAGTGCACAGGGGGGCAATCAGCCCCAGCATTTT. V and J are TRBV27 and TRBJ1-5, with 8 bases identical to TRBD1. The CDR3 covers 14 residues. J was trimmed by 2 bases and V by 5 bases; bases with no gene match: 2. Germline V lookup: CDR1 MNHEY, CDR2 SMNVEV (reference sequence).

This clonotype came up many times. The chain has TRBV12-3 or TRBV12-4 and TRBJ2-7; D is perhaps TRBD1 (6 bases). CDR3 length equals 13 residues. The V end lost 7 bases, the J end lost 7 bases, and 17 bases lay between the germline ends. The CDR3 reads CASNLQGMWEQYF. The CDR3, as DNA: TGTGCCAGCAATCTACAGGGAATGTGGGAGCAGTACTTC.

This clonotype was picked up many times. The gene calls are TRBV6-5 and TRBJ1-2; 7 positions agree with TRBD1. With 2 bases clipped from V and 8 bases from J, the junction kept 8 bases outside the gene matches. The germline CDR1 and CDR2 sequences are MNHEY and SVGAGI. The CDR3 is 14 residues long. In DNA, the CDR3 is TGTGCCAGCAGTTACAAGGGGGCGGGAGAGGGCTACACCTTC. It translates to CASSYKGAGEGYTF.

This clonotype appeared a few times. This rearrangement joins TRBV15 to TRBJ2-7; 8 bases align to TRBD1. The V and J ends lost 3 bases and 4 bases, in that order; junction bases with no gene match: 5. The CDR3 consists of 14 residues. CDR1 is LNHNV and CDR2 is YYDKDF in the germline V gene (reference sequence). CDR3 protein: CATSSPGGEYEQYF. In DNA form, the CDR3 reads TGTGCCACCAGCAGCCCAGGGGGCGAGTACGAGCAGTACTTC.

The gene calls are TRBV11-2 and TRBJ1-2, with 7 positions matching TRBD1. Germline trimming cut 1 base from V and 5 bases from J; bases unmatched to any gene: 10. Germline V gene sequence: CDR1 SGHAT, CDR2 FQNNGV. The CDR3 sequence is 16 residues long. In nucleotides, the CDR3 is TGTGCCAGCAGCTTAGGGGACAGACTCTCTTCTTATGGCTACACCTTC. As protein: CASSLGDRLSSYGYTF.

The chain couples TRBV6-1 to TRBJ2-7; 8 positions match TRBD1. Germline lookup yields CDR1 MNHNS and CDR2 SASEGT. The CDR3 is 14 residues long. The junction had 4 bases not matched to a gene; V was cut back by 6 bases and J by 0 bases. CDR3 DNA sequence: TGTGCCAGCAGGAGGGGACAGGACTCCTACGAGCAGTACTTC. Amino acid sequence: CASRRGQDSYEQYF.

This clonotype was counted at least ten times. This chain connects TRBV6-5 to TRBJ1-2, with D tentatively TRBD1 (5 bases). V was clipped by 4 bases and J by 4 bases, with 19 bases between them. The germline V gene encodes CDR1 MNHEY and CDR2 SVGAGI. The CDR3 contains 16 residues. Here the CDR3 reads CASSSYYDSPLYGYTF. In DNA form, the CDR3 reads TGTGCCAGCAGTTCCTACTACGACAGCCCCCTCTATGGCTACACCTTC.

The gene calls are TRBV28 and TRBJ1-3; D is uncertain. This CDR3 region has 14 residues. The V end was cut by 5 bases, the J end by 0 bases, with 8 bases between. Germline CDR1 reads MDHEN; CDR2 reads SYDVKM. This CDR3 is CASSRPSSGNTIYF. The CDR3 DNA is TGTGCCAGCAGTCGACCCAGCTCTGGAAACACCATATATTTT.

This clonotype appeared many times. In DNA, the CDR3 is TGTGCCAGCAAGGATTTCCAAGAGACCCAGTACTTC. Amino acid sequence: CASKDFQETQYF. The chain is built from TRBV2 and TRBJ2-5; D unresolved. Trimming took 7 bases from V and 1 from J, leaving 7 bases between them. This CDR3 is built from 12 residues. Germline CDR1 is SNHLY and CDR2 is FYNNEI.

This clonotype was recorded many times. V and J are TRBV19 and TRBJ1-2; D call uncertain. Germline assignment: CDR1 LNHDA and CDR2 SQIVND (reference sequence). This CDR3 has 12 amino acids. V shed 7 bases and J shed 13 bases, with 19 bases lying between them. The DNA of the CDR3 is TGTGCCAGTACCGACCGAGACGGAGCGGGCACCTTC. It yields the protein CASTDRDGAGTF.

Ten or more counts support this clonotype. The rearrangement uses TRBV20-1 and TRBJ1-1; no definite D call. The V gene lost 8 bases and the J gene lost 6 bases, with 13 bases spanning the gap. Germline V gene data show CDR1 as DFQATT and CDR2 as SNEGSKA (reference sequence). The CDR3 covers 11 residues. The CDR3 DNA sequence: TGCAGTATTGCCCGGTTTCCTGAAGCTTTCTTT. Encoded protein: CSIARFPEAFF.

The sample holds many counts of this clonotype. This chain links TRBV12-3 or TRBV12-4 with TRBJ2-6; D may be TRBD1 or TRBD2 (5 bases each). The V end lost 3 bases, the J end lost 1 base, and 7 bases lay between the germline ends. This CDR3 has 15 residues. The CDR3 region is CASSLGPSGANVLTF. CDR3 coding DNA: TGTGCCAGCAGTTTGGGACCATCTGGGGCCAACGTCCTGACTTTC.

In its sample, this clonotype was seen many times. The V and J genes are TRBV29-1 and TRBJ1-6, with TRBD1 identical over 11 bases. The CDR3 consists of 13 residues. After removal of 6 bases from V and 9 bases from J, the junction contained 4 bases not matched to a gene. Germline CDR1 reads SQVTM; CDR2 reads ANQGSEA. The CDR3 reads CSVMGQGGSPLHF. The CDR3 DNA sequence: TGCAGCGTGATGGGACAGGGGGGTTCACCCCTCCACTTT.

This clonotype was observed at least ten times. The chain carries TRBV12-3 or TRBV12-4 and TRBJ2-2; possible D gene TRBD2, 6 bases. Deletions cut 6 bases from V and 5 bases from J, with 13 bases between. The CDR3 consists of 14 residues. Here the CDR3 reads CASRLAGSTGELFF. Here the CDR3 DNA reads TGTGCCAGCAGACTCGCGGGGTCTACCGGGGAGCTGTTTTTT.

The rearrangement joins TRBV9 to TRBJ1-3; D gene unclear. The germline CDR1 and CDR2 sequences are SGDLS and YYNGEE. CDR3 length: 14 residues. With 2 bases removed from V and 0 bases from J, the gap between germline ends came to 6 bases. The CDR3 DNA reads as TGTGCCAGCAGCGTTGGGGACTCTGGAAACACCATATATTTT. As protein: CASSVGDSGNTIYF.

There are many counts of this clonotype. CDR3 residues: CASSLWQPNTEAFF. In DNA form, the CDR3 reads TGTGCCAGCAGTTTGTGGCAGCCGAACACTGAAGCTTTCTTT. The chain carries TRBV12-3 or TRBV12-4 and TRBJ1-1; no clear D gene. This CDR3 has 14 residues. V shed 3 bases and J shed 1 base, with 9 bases lying between them.

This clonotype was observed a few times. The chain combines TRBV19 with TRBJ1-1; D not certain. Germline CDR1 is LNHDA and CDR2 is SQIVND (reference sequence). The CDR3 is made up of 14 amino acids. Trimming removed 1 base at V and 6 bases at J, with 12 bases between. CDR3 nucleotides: TGTGCCAGTAGTATAGTGGCGGAAAGGCCTGAAGCTTTCTTT. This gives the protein CASSIVAERPEAFF. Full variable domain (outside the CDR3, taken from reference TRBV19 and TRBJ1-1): DGGITQSPKYLFRKEGQNVTLSCEQNLNHDAMYWYRQDPGQGLRLIYYSQIVNDFQKGDIAEGYSVSREKKESFPLTVTSAQKNPTAFYLCASSIVAERPEAFFGQGTRLTVV.

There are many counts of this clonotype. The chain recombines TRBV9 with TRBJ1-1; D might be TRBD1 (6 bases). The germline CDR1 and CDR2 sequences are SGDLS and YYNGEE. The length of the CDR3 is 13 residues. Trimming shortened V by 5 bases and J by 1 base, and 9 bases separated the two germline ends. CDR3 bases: TGTGCCAGCAGTGTACAGGGGAACACTGAAGCTTTCTTT. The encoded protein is CASSVQGNTEAFF.

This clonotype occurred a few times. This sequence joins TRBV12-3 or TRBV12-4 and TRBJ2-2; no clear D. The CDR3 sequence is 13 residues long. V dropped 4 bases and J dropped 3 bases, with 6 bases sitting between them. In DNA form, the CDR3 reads TGTGCCAGCAGTTCCCCTTACACCGGGGAGCTGTTTTTT. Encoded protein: CASSSPYTGELFF.

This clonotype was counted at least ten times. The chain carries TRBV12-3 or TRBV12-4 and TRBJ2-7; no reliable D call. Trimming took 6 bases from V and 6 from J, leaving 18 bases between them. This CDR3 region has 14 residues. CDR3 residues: CASRPGVSPAEQYF. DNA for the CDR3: TGTGCCAGCAGACCTGGGGTGTCGCCCGCCGAGCAGTACTTC.

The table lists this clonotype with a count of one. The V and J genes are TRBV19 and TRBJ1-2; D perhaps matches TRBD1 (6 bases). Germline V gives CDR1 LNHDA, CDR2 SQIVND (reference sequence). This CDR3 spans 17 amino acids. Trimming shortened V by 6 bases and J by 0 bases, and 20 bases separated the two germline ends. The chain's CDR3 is CASSEWTASTTNYGYTF. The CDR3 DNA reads TGTGCCAGTAGCGAATGGACAGCCTCCACTACTAACTATGGCTACACCTTC.

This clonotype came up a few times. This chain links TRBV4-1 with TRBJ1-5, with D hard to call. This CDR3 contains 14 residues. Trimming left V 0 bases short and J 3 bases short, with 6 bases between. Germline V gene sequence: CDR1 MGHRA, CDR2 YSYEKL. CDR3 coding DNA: TGCGCCAGCAGCCAAGAATCCCTCAATCAGCCCCAGCATTTT. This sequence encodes CASSQESLNQPQHF.

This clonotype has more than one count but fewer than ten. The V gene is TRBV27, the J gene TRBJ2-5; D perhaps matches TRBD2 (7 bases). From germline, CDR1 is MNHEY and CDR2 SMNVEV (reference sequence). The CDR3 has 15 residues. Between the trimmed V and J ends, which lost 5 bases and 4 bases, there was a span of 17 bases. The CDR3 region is CASSPLEGGIETQYF. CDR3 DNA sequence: TGTGCCAGCAGTCCCTTGGAGGGGGGGATAGAGACCCAGTACTTC.